One sample yielded the 7 T cell receptor beta chains listed below, sequenced in a study of blood T cell repertoires in COVID-19. Some clones are missing from TCRdb's copy, which holds only in-frame ones; the method was immunoSEQ multiplex PCR. This sample has fewer than 150,000 clones, with 88% found just once. The specimen was peripheral blood. The origin of the receptors is a man in his fifties with active or convalescent COVID-19.

The CDR3 DNA follows: TGTGCCAGCAGCTCTAGCGGGAGGACCACCGGGGAGCTGTTTTTT. This translates into CASSSSGRTTGELFF. The chain joins TRBV28 to TRBJ2-2, with 11 positions matching TRBD2. The J segment lost 4 bases and the V segment lost 6 bases, leaving 4 bases of the junction unmatched. CDR3 size: 15 residues. CDR1 is MDHEN, CDR2 SYDVKM, per germline.

Details on this clone: One end of the junction varies from germline; a read error may be responsible. V is TRBV7-7 and J is TRBJ2-5; TRBD1 matches 7 bases. The length of the CDR3 is 13 residues. The germline gives CDR1 SSHAT, CDR2 FNYEAQ (reference sequence). This CDR3 reads CASSYRGQETQYF. CDR3 DNA: TGTGCTAGCAGCTACAGGGGCCAAGAGACCCAGTACTTC.

The J gene is TRBJ2-5, the V gene TRBV4-3; D is perhaps TRBD1 (5 bases). V dropped 1 base and J dropped 7 bases, with 19 bases sitting between them. The germline gives CDR1 LGHNA, CDR2 YSLEER. The CDR3 totals 16 residues. CDR3 loop: CASSQGSSGSGGTQYF. The CDR3 DNA reads TGCGCCAGCAGCCAAGGGTCGTCAGGGTCGGGCGGGACCCAGTACTTC.

The chain joins TRBV28 to TRBJ2-1; 8 positions match TRBD1. This CDR3 is built from 11 residues. The V gene end was trimmed by 3 bases and the J gene end by 14 bases; junction bases not matched to a gene: 3. Germline CDR1 MDHEN, CDR2 SYDVKM. In DNA form, the CDR3 reads TGTGCCAGCAGTTTGTCGGACAGGGAGTTCTTC. This encodes CASSLSDREFF.

This rearrangement joins TRBV6-5 to TRBJ2-5; TRBD1 is a possible D gene (6 bases). CDR3 length: 15 amino acids. Looked up from germline, CDR1 is MNHEY and CDR2 is SVGAGI. The V and J ends lost 3 bases and 2 bases respectively, with 13 bases between them. Here the CDR3 DNA reads TGTGCCAGCAGTTATCAGTCGGACAGACAAGAGACCCAGTACTTC. Translating gives CASSYQSDRQETQYF.

This clone was seen only a few times. The rearrangement links TRBV18 to TRBJ1-3; no clear D. The germline CDR1 and CDR2 sequences are KGHSH and LQKENI. The CDR3 loop spans 17 amino acids. Trimming pared 3 bases from V and 0 bases from J, leaving 15 bases between. This CDR3 reads CASSPGLTVSSGNTIYF. CDR3 bases: TGTGCCAGCTCACCGGGTTTGACTGTTAGCTCTGGAAACACCATATATTTT.

The chain links TRBV24-1 to TRBJ2-3, with TRBD2 matching over 11 bases. CDR3 size: 15 residues. Germline assignment: CDR1 KGHDR and CDR2 SFDVKD. The ends lost 4 bases at V and 4 bases at J; junction bases unmatched: 3. The CDR3 nucleotides are TGTGCCACCAGTGACCAACTAGCGGGAGCAGATACGCAGTATTTT. As protein: CATSDQLAGADTQYF.